The source of this TCR beta chain is a study of T-cell reconstitution after alpha-beta-depleted transplantation in children. The V and J ends lost 4 bases and 7 bases respectively, with 24 bases between them. The CDR3 extends over 16 amino acids. Germline values: CDR1 SGHDT, CDR2 YYEEEE. The authors prepared the TCRbeta library with unique molecular identifiers. Each CDR3 protein is one row after TCRdb ran MiXCR on the PCR reads. The sample records about a million distinct CDR3 sequences, about 30% being singletons. In this sample, this clonotype turned up a few times. The rearrangement joins TRBV5-6 to TRBJ2-7; D uncertain. Here the sequenced sample was PBMCs, mostly from graft donor cells, taken 360 days after TCRalphabeta/CD19-depleted stem cell transplant. The sequence was obtained from a boy less than two years old who had a stem cell transplant for SCID, so the T cells may come from the graft donor. The CDR3 here is CASSPFDRDNGREQYF. CDR3 coding DNA: TGTGCCAGCAGCCCCTTCGACCGAGACAATGGTCGGGAGCAGTACTTC.